This T cell receptor beta chain emerged from a study of T-cell reconstitution after alpha-beta-depleted transplantation in children (dated by TCRdb to about 2016). About the study as a whole: The study quantitatively tracked T-cell immune reconstitution after TCRalphabeta/CD19-depleted allogeneic hematopoietic cell transplantation in children using TCR repertoire profiling.

V is cut by 2 bases and J by 4 bases, and the space between the germline ends is 11 bases. The CDR3 goes from the cysteine to the phenylalanine over 14 residues. CDR3 DNA is the only sequence kept; it has 42 bases, read in frame from the first base. As encoded in the germline V gene, CDR1 is MNHEY while CDR2 is SVGAGI. This clonotype was observed a handful of times. The specificity of this receptor is unknown. No base qualities exist here, and no much larger clone lies one base off it. To prepare the library, PCR was applied. Reads for this sample came from an Illumina HiSeq 2500. TCR libraries were prepared with molecular barcoding, using unique molecular identifiers to normalize TCRbeta repertoire quantification. Using fastp at Q25 and MiXCR, TCRdb reprocessed the public reads and kept productive beta chains. Each record represents a unique CDR3 protein, reported with the most common genes and DNA among its rows. The sample table shows some 550,000 distinct CDR3 sequences, and around 17% are seen once. The ten largest clonotypes hold 2.5% to 3.5% of the sample.

The chain joins TRBV6-5 to TRBJ1-2, with no D gene named confidently. Sequenced here: PBMCs from the stem cell graft donor, sampled from the stem cell graft. The receptor was derived from a human donor who donated a stem cell graft to a child with acute lymphoblastic leukemia. Here is the DNA: TGTGCCAGCAGTTACGACGGCGGACTCTATGGCTACACCTTC. Its product reads: CASSYDGGLYGYTF.